Below are 19 T cell receptor beta chains sequenced from a single sample in a study of T-cell memory formation after mild COVID-19. MiXCR, run by TCRdb on the 5' RACE reads, gives a single entry per CDR3 protein. The table records about 140,000 distinct CDR3 sequences, 6% to 6.5% of them present only once. Specimen: PBMCs or a T cell subset sorted from them (not recorded which). The receptors derive from an adult woman who had mild COVID-19 (a few samples of this study predate the infection). Cell type and time point are not known.

The chain links TRBV20-1 to TRBJ2-7; D tentatively fits TRBD1 or TRBD2 (5 bases each). There are 14 residues in the CDR3. The germline CDR1 and CDR2 sequences are DFQATT and SNEGSKA (reference sequence). V shed 3 bases and J shed 6 bases, with 18 bases lying between them. The CDR3 DNA follows: TGCAGTGCTAGCCCGGGACCCAAAAGAACCGAGCAGTACTTC. Its translation is CSASPGPKRTEQYF.

V usage is TRBV30 and J usage is TRBJ2-1; 8 nucleotides align to TRBD1. The germline CDR1 and CDR2 sequences are GTSNPN and SVGIG (reference sequence). The CDR3 is 13 amino acids. V gave up 5 bases and J gave up 6 bases; unmatched junction bases: 6. CDR3 protein: CAWHRTGLNEQFF. CDR3 bases: TGTGCCTGGCACCGGACAGGGCTCAATGAGCAGTTCTTC.

The genes are TRBV7-6 and TRBJ2-7; D is undetermined. The DNA end is more similar to TRBJ2-1, so the J call may be wrong. Germline values: CDR1 SGHVS, CDR2 FNYEAQ. The CDR3 extends over 18 amino acids. CDR3 protein: CASSLFLSPGRSYNEQFF. CDR3 in DNA: TGTGCCAGCAGCTTATTTCTTTCCCCGGGCCGCTCCTACAATGAGCAGTTCTTC.

The chain has TRBV5-4 and TRBJ2-3, with 11 bases aligning to TRBD2. The V gene's germline CDR1 is SGHNT and CDR2 YYREEE (reference sequence). The CDR3 contains 16 residues. J gave up 3 bases and V 4 bases, and 7 bases lay outside the gene matches. CDR3 nucleotide sequence: TGTGCCAGCAGCCTTAGCGGGGGGGCCGGGACAGATACGCAGTATTTT. It specifies CASSLSGGAGTDTQYF. The full variable domain, in which reference TRBV5-4 and TRBJ2-3 provide the parts outside the CDR3, is ETGVTQSPTHLIKTRGQQVTLRCSSQSGHNTVSWYQQALGQGPQFIFQYYREEENGRGNFPPRFSGLQFPNYSSELNVNALELDDSALYLCASSLSGGAGTDTQYFGPGTRLTVL.

This clonotype was seen ten or more times. The J gene is TRBJ2-2, the V gene TRBV4-2; no firm D call. With 0 bases removed from V and 6 bases from J, the gap between germline ends came to 11 bases. The CDR3 covers 15 residues. Per germline, CDR1 LGHNA and CDR2 YNFKEQ. The CDR3 DNA reads as TGTGCCAGCAGCCAAGATTTAGGATACCCCGGGGAGCTGTTTTTT. Its protein product is CASSQDLGYPGELFF.

V and J are TRBV9 and TRBJ2-2; 11 bases are shared with TRBD2. Germline V gene lookup returns CDR1 SGDLS and CDR2 YYNGEE. The CDR3 has 15 residues. The trim removed 4 bases at V and 6 bases at J, leaving 5 bases unmatched. The chain's CDR3 is CASSISSGRSGELFF. The CDR3 DNA reads as TGTGCCAGCAGCATATCTAGCGGGAGGTCCGGGGAGCTGTTTTTT.

This clonotype was counted many times. V and J are TRBV6-2 or TRBV6-3 and TRBJ2-3; D remains unclear. V lost 5 bases and J 2 bases, leaving 11 bases between the germline ends. The CDR3 covers 14 residues. In germline, CDR1 is MNHEY, CDR2 SVGEGT. DNA for the CDR3: TGTGCCAGCAGTATGGACGGCTTCACAGATACGCAGTATTTT. The encoded protein is CASSMDGFTDTQYF.

This clonotype has ten or more counts. The V and J genes are TRBV7-2 and TRBJ1-6, with 9 bases matching TRBD1. V lost 4 bases, J lost 7 bases, and 8 bases stayed unmatched. The germline CDR1 and CDR2 sequences are SGHTA and FQGNSA. This CDR3 contains 16 residues. CDR3 residues: CASSSGTGSKNSPLHF. Here the CDR3 DNA reads TGTGCCAGCAGCTCTGGGACAGGGTCGAAGAATTCACCCCTCCACTTT.

The table lists this clonotype with many counts. The chain uses TRBV7-9 and TRBJ2-5; no definite D call. Trimming removed 3 bases from V and 4 bases from J, with 15 bases in between. CDR3 size: 15 residues. Germline V gene data show CDR1 as SEHNR and CDR2 as FQNEAQ (reference sequence). CDR3 nucleotide sequence: TGTGCCAGCAGCTTTGGCAGGTGGGAATTAGAGACCCAGTACTTC. Protein: CASSFGRWELETQYF. The variable domain in full, with the rest retrieved from reference TRBV7-9 and TRBJ2-5, is DTGVSQNPRHKITKRGQNVTFRCDPISEHNRLYWYRQTLGQGPEFLTYFQNEAQLEKSRLLSDRFSAERPKGSFSTLEIQRTEQGDSAMYLCASSFGRWELETQYFGPGTRLLVL.

The sample holds a few counts of this clonotype. V is TRBV5-4 and J is TRBJ1-2, with D possibly being TRBD1 (5 bases). Looked up from germline, CDR1 is SGHNT and CDR2 is YYREEE (reference sequence). V lost 2 bases, J lost 5 bases, and 13 bases lay in between. CDR3 length: 14 amino acids. CDR3 nucleotides: TGTGCCAGCAGCTTTGGGTTCAGGGATTATGGCTACACCTTC. This translates into CASSFGFRDYGYTF.

This clonotype was detected many times. This chain links TRBV5-5 with TRBJ2-7, with TRBD1 identical over 7 bases. With 4 bases clipped from V and 6 bases from J, the junction kept 7 bases outside the gene matches. This CDR3 has 13 amino acids. Germline CDR1 and CDR2: SGHKS and YYEKEE (reference sequence). CDR3 DNA: TGTGCCAGCAGCCCGGGACAGAAACGCGAGCAGTACTTC. Translating gives CASSPGQKREQYF. The full variable domain, completed using reference TRBV5-5 and TRBJ2-7, is DAGVTQSPTHLIKTRGQQVTLRCSPISGHKSVSWYQQVLGQGPQFIFQYYEKEERGRGNFPDRFSARQFPNYSSELNVNALLLGDSALYLCASSPGQKREQYFGPGTRLTVT.

This clonotype was seen at least ten times. The gene calls are TRBV14 and TRBJ1-1; 8 bases align to TRBD1. V lost 5 bases, J lost 3 bases, and 11 bases stayed unmatched. This CDR3 has 16 amino acids. CDR1 and CDR2 from the germline V gene are SGHDN and FVKESK. The CDR3 DNA follows: TGTGCCAGCAGCGCACGGACAGGGAATGTGTACACTGAAGCTTTCTTT. This codes for CASSARTGNVYTEAFF.

This clonotype came up a few times. V and J are TRBV5-1 and TRBJ2-5, with TRBD1 matching over 10 bases. Trimming removed 7 bases from V and 2 bases from J; junction bases left unmatched: 8. Germline V gives CDR1 SGHRS, CDR2 YFSETQ. There are 15 residues in the CDR3. The CDR3 DNA follows: TGCGCCAGCGCACTGACAGGGGGCTTTCAAGAGACCCAGTACTTC. This codes for CASALTGGFQETQYF.

The chain combines TRBV10-3 with TRBJ2-5; weak D call: TRBD2 (6 bases). From germline, CDR1 is ENHRY and CDR2 SYGVKD. CDR3 size: 15 residues. V was shortened by 2 bases and J by 5 bases, with 15 bases between the two germline ends. The CDR3 sequence is CAISERAGGTETQYF. The CDR3 nucleotides read TGTGCCATCAGTGAGAGGGCTGGCGGGACGGAGACCCAGTACTTC.

In its sample, this clonotype was seen many times. The chain is built from TRBV20-1 and TRBJ1-1; D uncertain. The V and J ends lost 3 bases and 1 base respectively, with 9 bases between them. Germline values: CDR1 DFQATT, CDR2 SNEGSKA (reference sequence). The CDR3 length is 13 residues. CDR3 nucleotide sequence: TGCAGTGCTAGCCGGCAGGCGAACACTGAAGCTTTCTTT. Translation gives CSASRQANTEAFF.

At least ten counts were recorded for this clonotype. The V call is TRBV4-1, the J call TRBJ2-3, with 12 bases identical to TRBD2. The trim removed 2 bases at V and 2 bases at J, leaving 5 bases unmatched. The germline gives CDR1 MGHRA, CDR2 YSYEKL. CDR3 length: 17 residues. The CDR3 loop reads CASSQSRTSGATDTQYF. CDR3 DNA: TGCGCCAGCAGCCAATCAAGGACTAGCGGGGCCACAGATACGCAGTATTTT.

This clonotype was seen more than once but under ten times. J is TRBJ2-1 and V is TRBV19, with D perhaps matching TRBD2 (5 bases). This CDR3 spans 15 amino acids. The germline gives CDR1 LNHDA, CDR2 SQIVND (reference sequence). The V and J ends lost 3 bases and 5 bases respectively, with 14 bases between them. CDR3 amino acids: CASSIRLATNNEQFF. The DNA of the CDR3 is TGTGCCAGTAGTATTCGCCTAGCTACAAACAATGAGCAGTTCTTC.

V and J are TRBV19 and TRBJ2-7; 9 positions agree with TRBD2. This CDR3 comprises 17 residues. Germline V gene sequence: CDR1 LNHDA, CDR2 SQIVND (reference sequence). The ends lost 1 base at V and 2 bases at J; junction bases unmatched: 9. CDR3: CASSIALRLAVPYEQYF. The CDR3 DNA is TGTGCCAGTAGTATAGCGTTAAGACTAGCGGTGCCCTACGAGCAGTACTTC. Variable domain in full (rest from reference TRBV19 and TRBJ2-7): DGGITQSPKYLFRKEGQNVTLSCEQNLNHDAMYWYRQDPGQGLRLIYYSQIVNDFQKGDIAEGYSVSREKKESFPLTVTSAQKNPTAFYLCASSIALRLAVPYEQYFGPGTRLTVT.

In this sample, this clonotype turned up many times. The genes are TRBV12-3 or TRBV12-4 and TRBJ1-2; TRBD1 matches 7 bases. The CDR3 runs to 14 residues. Germline trimming cut 2 bases from V and 10 bases from J; bases unmatched to any gene: 10. CDR3 residues: CASSLRYRGDVYTF. The CDR3 DNA reads TGTGCCAGCAGTTTAAGGTACAGGGGTGACGTCTACACCTTC.